This TCR beta chain came from a study of regulatory T cells in long-lasting Graves disease. Construction of the TCR beta libraries employed iRepertoire HTBI primers in conjunction with Arm-PCR of CDR3 regions. MiXCR, applied by TCRdb to the multiplex PCR reads, yields one record per CDR3 protein. This table has roughly 420,000 distinct CDR3 sequences, roughly 15% appearing once. This clonotype was counted ten times or more. Indicated time point: newly diagnosed GD, antithyroid drugs for less than 3 months. PBMCs provided the RNA from which the TCR library was made. These same records also appear under a second study, on T cells in Graves' hyperthyroidism and ophthalmopathy. That paper notes: Ophthalmopathy was identified by the model a median about 6 months ahead of onset.

The source is a woman in her fifties or sixties with Graves disease. The sequenced sample was peripheral blood mononuclear cells (PBMCs), obtained at new diagnosis, from a patient treated with antithyroid drugs.

CDR3 region: CASSMGQFTDTQYF. In nucleotides, the CDR3 is TGCGCCAGCAGCATGGGACAGTTCACAGATACGCAGTATTTT. The genes are TRBV5-1 and TRBJ2-3, with 7 bases aligning to TRBD1. After removal of 4 bases from V and 2 bases from J, the junction contained 4 bases not matched to a gene. This CDR3 contains 14 residues. CDR1 is SGHRS and CDR2 is YFSETQ in the germline V gene. Together with reference TRBV5-1 and TRBJ2-3, the CDR3 gives the full variable domain: KAGVTQTPRYLIKTRGQQVTLSCSPISGHRSVSWYQQTPGQGLQFLFEYFSETQRNKGNFPGRFSGRQFSNSRSEMNVSTLELGDSALYLCASSMGQFTDTQYFGPGTRLTVL.